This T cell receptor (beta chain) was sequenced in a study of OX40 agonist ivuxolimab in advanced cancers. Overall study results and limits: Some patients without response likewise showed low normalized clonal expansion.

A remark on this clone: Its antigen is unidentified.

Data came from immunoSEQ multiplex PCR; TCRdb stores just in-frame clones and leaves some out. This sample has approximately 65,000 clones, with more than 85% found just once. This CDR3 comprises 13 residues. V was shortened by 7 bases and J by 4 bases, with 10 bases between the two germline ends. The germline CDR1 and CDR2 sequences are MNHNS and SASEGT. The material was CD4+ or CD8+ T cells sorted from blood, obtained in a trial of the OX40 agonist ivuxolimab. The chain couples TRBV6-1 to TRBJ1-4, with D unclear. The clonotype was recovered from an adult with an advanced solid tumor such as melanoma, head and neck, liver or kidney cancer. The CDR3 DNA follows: TGTGCCAGCAATCCGAGCGGTAATGAAAAACTGTTTTTT. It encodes CASNPSGNEKLFF.